Presented here are 10 T cell receptor beta chains from one specimen sequenced in a study of blood T cells in healthy people across ages. PCR was performed a second time for about 7 to 11 cycles using a sample-barcoded 5' primer and a J-beta primer mix. TCRdb fed the 5' RACE reads into MiXCR, producing one record per CDR3 protein. The data show hundreds of thousands of distinct CDR3 sequences, about 28% seen once. Input material: blood. All receptors derive from a woman of 80 years or more in good health.

In its sample, this clonotype was seen many times. This chain joins TRBV10-2 and TRBJ1-2; D not certain. The V gene lost 6 bases and the J gene lost 5 bases, with 13 bases spanning the gap. This CDR3 contains 13 residues. CDR1 is WSHSY, CDR2 SAAADI, per germline. CDR3 residues: CASSEEVWYGYTF. The CDR3 DNA reads as TGCGCCAGCAGCGAGGAGGTGTGGTATGGCTACACCTTC.

This clonotype was seen a handful of times. The CDR3 coding sequence is TGCAGTGCCGACGGGGGTGTAGGCTATGGCTACACCTTC. As protein: CSADGGVGYGYTF. The chain is built from TRBV20-1 and TRBJ1-2; D is perhaps TRBD1 (5 bases). The CDR3 loop spans 13 amino acids. Germline lookup yields CDR1 DFQATT and CDR2 SNEGSKA (reference sequence). V lost 6 bases and J 4 bases, leaving 15 bases between the germline ends.

The chain is built from TRBV11-3 and TRBJ2-3; 11 bases map to TRBD2. V gave up 8 bases and J gave up 1 base; unmatched junction bases: 5. The length of the CDR3 is 15 residues. Per the germline V gene, CDR1 is SGHNT and CDR2 is YENEEA. The CDR3, as DNA: TGTGCCAGCGCTGAACTAGCGGGGGGCACAGATACGCAGTATTTT. Amino acid sequence: CASAELAGGTDTQYF.

This clonotype has ten or more counts. V gene TRBV20-1 combines with J gene TRBJ2-5; TRBD1 aligns across 12 bases. The CDR3 is 13 amino acids. The junction had 6 bases not matched to a gene; V was cut back by 3 bases and J by 10 bases. Germline CDR1 DFQATT, CDR2 SNEGSKA (reference sequence). The CDR3, as DNA: TGCAGTGCTAGGGCCGGGACAGGGGGCGTCCAGTACTTC. Protein product: CSARAGTGGVQYF.

This clonotype was recorded at least ten times. The chain has TRBV12-3 or TRBV12-4 and TRBJ1-5, with TRBD1 as a possible D gene (5 bases). The germline V and J ends were trimmed by 5 bases and 1 base, with 9 bases remaining between them. The CDR3 extends over 14 amino acids. CDR3: CASSRGLSNQPQHF. The CDR3 DNA sequence: TGTGCCAGCAGTCGGGGACTCAGCAATCAGCCCCAGCATTTT.

This clonotype was seen many times. V usage is TRBV18 and J usage is TRBJ2-7, with TRBD1 matching 8 bases. The CDR3 extends over 14 amino acids. The ends lost 3 bases at V and 4 bases at J; junction bases unmatched: 5. The germline V gene has CDR1 KGHSH and CDR2 LQKENI. CDR3 coding DNA: TGTGCCAGCTCACCGGCGACAGGGGAATACGAGCAGTACTTC. Its protein is CASSPATGEYEQYF. Full variable domain (rest looked up from reference TRBV18 and TRBJ2-7): NAGVMQNPRHLVRRRGQEARLRCSPMKGHSHVYWYRQLPEEGLKFMVYLQKENIIDESGMPKERFSAEFPKEGPSILRIQQVVRGDSAAYFCASSPATGEYEQYFGPGTRLTVT.

The sample holds many counts of this clonotype. The chain is built from TRBV24-1 and TRBJ2-3; D perhaps matches TRBD2 (6 bases). V gave up 3 bases and J gave up 0 bases, with 9 bases separating them. CDR1 KGHDR and CDR2 SFDVKD come from the germline V gene. CDR3 length: 15 residues. DNA of the CDR3: TGTGCCACCAGTGATCCAGGGACTAGCACAGATACGCAGTATTTT. Protein: CATSDPGTSTDTQYF.

About this clonotype itself: A much larger clonotype is one base distant, so this may be a read error. The chain recombines TRBV6-1 with TRBJ2-1; D is perhaps TRBD1 (5 bases). Trimming took off 2 bases at V and 6 bases at J, with 20 bases between the two ends. The CDR3 is 17 amino acids. The germline V gene has CDR1 MNHNS and CDR2 SASEGT. The CDR3 is CASSERSNRWGSNEQFF. The CDR3 nucleotides are TGTGCCAGCAGTGAAAGGTCGAATCGATGGGGCAGCAATGAGCAGTTCTTC.

As to this clonotype: A much larger clonotype is one base distant, so this may be a read error. This chain uses TRBV27 with TRBJ2-7; a weak D match, TRBD1 (5 bases). This CDR3 comprises 13 residues. Germline CDR1 reads MNHEY; CDR2 reads SMNVEV (reference sequence). Written as DNA, the CDR3 is TGTGCCAGCGGTTTATCGTGGGGCCACGAGCAGTACTTC. Its protein product is CASGLSWGHEQYF.

This clonotype was observed many times. The chain carries TRBV29-1 and TRBJ2-5; possible D gene TRBD1, 6 bases. Per germline, CDR1 SQVTM and CDR2 ANQGSEA. This CDR3 is 15 amino acids long. The V end lost 7 bases, the J end lost 5 bases, and 23 bases lay between the germline ends. CDR3 region: CSAQPRGELTETQYF. The CDR3 DNA follows: TGCAGCGCCCAGCCCAGGGGAGAGCTGACGGAGACCCAGTACTTC.